What follows are 7 T cell receptor beta chains derived from one specimen sequenced in a study of human T cells and chemical hapten exposure. TCRdb reprocessed the RACE reads with MiXCR, giving one entry per CDR3 protein. The profile shows about 100,000 distinct CDR3 sequences, 11% of them singletons. Time point denoted: patch test 2, 6 weeks after DPC sensitization. Treatment: therapeutic diphenylcyclopropenone sensitization with weekly scalp DPC. Material: whole blood, obtained in connection with sensitization to the hapten diphenylcyclopropenone (DPC). The source of these receptors is a woman between 40 and 50 years old with alopecia areata. Some clones in this sample may be carry-over from other donors' samples.

The rearrangement links TRBV19 to TRBJ2-3, with TRBD1 identical over 9 bases. The CDR3 length is 15 residues. Germline CDR1 LNHDA, CDR2 SQIVND (reference sequence). Germline trimming cut 5 bases from V and 4 bases from J; bases unmatched to any gene: 7. CDR3 sequence: CASSVGQGRADTQYF. The CDR3, as DNA: TGTGCCAGTAGTGTAGGACAGGGGCGGGCAGATACGCAGTATTTT.

This clonotype was recorded many times. This chain connects TRBV6-2 or TRBV6-3 to TRBJ2-5; no firm D call. The CDR3 runs to 11 residues. Germline lookup yields CDR1 MNHEY and CDR2 SVGEGT. V gave up 6 bases and J gave up 6 bases, with 8 bases separating them. The CDR3 DNA reads as TGTGCCAGCAGCACCTTAAAGACCCAGTACTTC. Protein: CASSTLKTQYF.

This clonotype came up a few times. The chain joins TRBV7-2 to TRBJ2-7, with D possibly matching TRBD2 (5 bases). Germline values: CDR1 SGHTA, CDR2 FQGNSA. Deletions cut 1 base from V and 5 bases from J, with 9 bases between. CDR3 length: 13 amino acids. In DNA, the CDR3 is TGTGCCAGCAGCTTAGTGTGGGGAGACGAGCAGTACTTC. It encodes CASSLVWGDEQYF.

The genes are TRBV7-2 and TRBJ2-5; D is unclear. The V gene's germline CDR1 is SGHTA and CDR2 FQGNSA. The CDR3 covers 12 residues. V was pared by 7 bases and J by 3 bases, with 9 bases between. This CDR3 reads CASTSPKETQYF. DNA of the CDR3: TGTGCCAGCACCAGTCCGAAAGAGACCCAGTACTTC.

The rearrangement joins TRBV12-3 or TRBV12-4 to TRBJ2-3; TRBD2 matches 10 bases. Unmatched junction bases numbered 9, after V lost 4 bases and J lost 5 bases. The CDR3 totals 16 residues. The CDR3 coding sequence is TGTGCCAGCAGTTCACTAGCGGGGACCTGGAAAGATACGCAGTATTTT. Translated, it gives CASSSLAGTWKDTQYF.

This clonotype showed up many times. This chain connects TRBV4-2 to TRBJ1-1, with 8 nucleotides matching TRBD1. The CDR3 contains 17 residues. Germline trimming cut 1 base from V and 4 bases from J; bases unmatched to any gene: 11. CDR1 and CDR2 from the germline V gene are LGHNA and YNFKEQ. As DNA, the CDR3 is TGTGCCAGCAGCCAAGTTCAAGGAAGAACAGGGGGCACTGAAGCTTTCTTT. It encodes CASSQVQGRTGGTEAFF.

This clonotype was seen many times. The chain combines TRBV7-2 with TRBJ1-2; possible D gene TRBD1, 6 bases. This CDR3 is built from 14 residues. V dropped 0 bases and J dropped 8 bases, with 13 bases sitting between them. CDR1 is SGHTA and CDR2 is FQGNSA in the germline V gene. CDR3 in DNA: TGTGCCAGCAGCTTAGCTGCGGGGGCAGGGGGCTACACCTTC. Its protein product is CASSLAAGAGGYTF.